The rows below give T cell receptor beta chains drawn from one sample of a study of regulatory and conventional T cells in RAG deficiency. TCRdb keeps only in-frame clones here, not all; method: immunoSEQ multiplex PCR. The sample yields about 6,100 clones, roughly 92% seen once. The sample taken for sequencing was CD8+ T cells sorted from blood. These receptors all stem from a human donor with RAG deficiency presenting as severe combined immunodeficiency. Each CDR3 is given with its conserved first and last residue. A D gene is named only where the DNA matches it firmly. Not all rows give a size; the values are once, few, many and, for expanded clones, a class.

j_call d_call v_call clone_size cdr3_length cdr3_nt cdr3_aa
TRBJ2-1 TRBD1 TRBV4-1 NA 18 TGCGCCAGCAGCCAAGGTCGACAGGGGGGAGGGTCCTACAATGAGCAGTTCTTC CASSQGRQGGGSYNEQFF
TRBJ2-5 NA TRBV10-3 NA 12 TGTGCCATCAGTGGGACCCAAGAGACCCAGTACTTC CAISGTQETQYF
TRBJ2-7 NA TRBV27 NA 13 TGTGCCAGCTCAGGGTGGGCGGGCTACGAGCAGTACTTC CASSGWAGYEQYF
TRBJ2-2 NA TRBV11-2 NA 15 TGTGCCAGCAGCTTGAGGGACACGGGAACCGGGGAGCTGTTTTTT CASSLRDTGTGELFF
TRBJ2-7 NA TRBV10-3 NA 12 TGTGCCATCGGCTCCGGGTCCTACGAGCAGTACTTC CAIGSGSYEQYF
TRBJ2-7 NA TRBV4-2 few 14 TGTGCCAGCAGGCCGACAGGTTTGGGGTACGAGCAGTACTTC CASRPTGLGYEQYF
TRBJ2-7 TRBD2 TRBV15 NA 15 TGTGCCACCAGCAGAGCCCCGGGAGGCTCCTACGAGCAGTACTTC CATSRAPGGSYEQYF
TRBJ2-7 NA TRBV6-1 NA 14 TGTGCCAGCAGTGAAGGGGGCCTCTCCTACGAGCAGTACTTC CASSEGGLSYEQYF
TRBJ2-5 NA TRBV7-6 NA 12 TGTGCCAGCAGCCCGGGGGAAGAGACCCAGTACTTC CASSPGEETQYF
TRBJ1-5 TRBD1 TRBV30 NA 14 TGTGCCTGGGGGCCGGGACAGGGGAATCAGCCCCAGCATTTT CAWGPGQGNQPQHF
TRBJ2-1 NA TRBV19 NA 13 TGTGCCAGTAGGACAAAAACCTACAATGAGCAGTTCTTC CASRTKTYNEQFF
TRBJ2-5 NA TRBV27 NA 15 TGTGCCAGCAGTTCCTCCGCCAGGGAGCAAGAGACCCAGTACTTC CASSSSAREQETQYF
TRBJ1-2 NA TRBV25-1 NA 11 TGTGCCAGCAGTCAAGGGTATCGCTACACCTTC CASSQGYRYTF
TRBJ2-4 NA TRBV6-6 NA 14 TGTGCCAGCAGTTTTGACAGAGCCAAAAACATTCAGTACTTC CASSFDRAKNIQYF
TRBJ2-6 NA TRBV9 NA 12 TGTGCCAGCAGCGCTGGGGCCAACGTCCTGACTTTC CASSAGANVLTF
TRBJ2-7 NA TRBV7-8 once 15 TGTGCCAGCAGCTTAGCTTATAACATCTCCTACGAGCAGTACTTC CASSLAYNISYEQYF